This passage covers 26 T cell receptor beta chains from one sample sequenced in a study of blood T cell repertoires in COVID-19. Produced via immunoSEQ multiplex PCR; TCRdb's table is partial and in-frame only. There are tens of thousands of clones in the sample; approximately 90% occur only once, and around 14% lies in the top ten. Sequences were obtained from peripheral blood. Receptors originate from a man aged 65 to 79 with active or convalescent COVID-19.

This chain connects TRBV7-9 to TRBJ2-1, with 8 bases aligning to TRBD2. With 2 bases clipped from V and 4 bases from J, the junction kept 13 bases outside the gene matches. Germline V gene sequence: CDR1 SEHNR, CDR2 FQNEAQ (reference sequence). CDR3 size: 18 residues. The CDR3 loop reads CASSLFPGLAGGYNEQFF. The CDR3, as DNA: TGTGCCAGCAGCTTATTTCCCGGTCTAGCGGGCGGATACAATGAGCAGTTCTTC.

V gene TRBV19 combines with J gene TRBJ2-3; 11 bases are shared with TRBD2. Losses at the gene ends were 8 bases for V and 1 base for J; bases not matched to a gene: 8. The CDR3 consists of 16 residues. Looked up from germline, CDR1 is LNHDA and CDR2 is SQIVND (reference sequence). The CDR3 protein is CASSPLAGGRTDTQYF. CDR3 nucleotide sequence: TGTGCCAGTTCACCTCTAGCGGGAGGCCGCACAGATACGCAGTATTTT.

The V and J genes are TRBV27 and TRBJ1-5; 7 bases match TRBD1. The germline CDR1 and CDR2 sequences are MNHEY and SMNVEV (reference sequence). This CDR3 is built from 16 residues. J gave up 1 base and V 10 bases, and 13 bases lay outside the gene matches. Written as DNA, the CDR3 is TGTGCCACCCGGTCTCGACAGGGTTGGAGCAATCAGCCCCAGCATTTT. It encodes CATRSRQGWSNQPQHF.

The rearrangement uses TRBV6-2 or TRBV6-3 and TRBJ2-7; no clear D gene. This CDR3 has 13 amino acids. The germline CDR1 and CDR2 sequences are MNHEY and SVGEGT. V lost 6 bases and J lost 3, with 12 bases in between. CDR3 protein: CASSFTVNYEQYF. The DNA of the CDR3 is TGTGCCAGCAGCTTCACAGTGAACTACGAGCAGTACTTC.

The sample holds one count of this clone. The genes are TRBV29-1 and TRBJ1-2; D not resolved. The V gene lost 4 bases and the J gene lost 0 bases, with 15 bases spanning the gap. The CDR3 has 15 amino acids. CDR1 is SQVTM, CDR2 ANQGSEA, per germline. The CDR3 protein is CSVGLGSSANYGYTF. CDR3 in DNA: TGCAGCGTTGGGCTTGGGAGTTCAGCTAACTATGGCTACACCTTC. The full variable domain, its missing parts supplied by reference TRBV29-1 and TRBJ1-2, is SAVISQKPSRDICQRGTSLTIQCQVDSQVTMMFWYRQQPGQSLTLIATANQGSEATYESGFVIDKFPISRPNLTFSTLTVSNMSPEDSSIYLCSVGLGSSANYGYTFGSGTRLTVV.

The chain joins TRBV4-2 to TRBJ2-7; 8 bases map to TRBD2. The CDR3 is 15 amino acids. With 2 bases clipped from V and 5 bases from J, the junction kept 8 bases outside the gene matches. In germline, CDR1 is LGHNA, CDR2 YNFKEQ. This CDR3 reads CASSQSGRTGNEQYF. In nucleotides, the CDR3 is TGTGCCAGCAGCCAAAGCGGGAGAACGGGCAACGAGCAGTACTTC.

This rearrangement joins TRBV19 to TRBJ1-1; D may be TRBD1 (5 bases). The V gene's germline CDR1 is LNHDA and CDR2 SQIVND (reference sequence). Trimming shortened V by 3 bases and J by 5 bases, and 13 bases separated the two germline ends. The CDR3 sequence is 14 residues long. DNA for the CDR3: TGTGCCAGTAGTATCCGTCCAGGGTTGACTGAAGCTTTCTTT. Protein: CASSIRPGLTEAFF.

This chain links TRBV11-2 with TRBJ2-1; the match to TRBD1 covers 8 bases. With V trimmed by 1 base and J by 4 bases, 9 bases remained unmatched. The CDR3 has 17 amino acids. Germline assignment: CDR1 SGHAT and CDR2 FQNNGV. The CDR3 loop is CASSLALPGTGYNEQFF. In DNA form, the CDR3 reads TGTGCCAGCAGCTTAGCTTTACCCGGGACAGGTTACAATGAGCAGTTCTTC.

The V gene is TRBV5-4, the J gene TRBJ2-7, with 7 bases that match TRBD1. The germline gives CDR1 SGHNT, CDR2 YYREEE (reference sequence). The junction had 5 bases not matched to a gene; V was cut back by 3 bases and J by 2 bases. This CDR3 spans 14 amino acids. The CDR3 here is CASSSGTAPYEQYF. CDR3 DNA: TGTGCCAGCAGCTCAGGGACAGCCCCCTACGAGCAGTACTTC.

The chain joins TRBV5-8 to TRBJ2-1, with D unclear. CDR1 SGHTS and CDR2 YDEGEE come from the germline V gene. The CDR3 has 14 amino acids. Trimming took 2 bases from V and 6 from J, leaving 12 bases between them. The CDR3 region is CASSFRVLPNEQFF. CDR3 DNA sequence: TGTGCCAGCAGCTTCCGGGTGCTCCCCAATGAGCAGTTCTTC.

This chain joins TRBV5-1 and TRBJ1-2; D is perhaps TRBD1 (5 bases). Germline V gene data show CDR1 as SGHRS and CDR2 as YFSETQ. This CDR3 comprises 13 residues. Trimming stripped 5 bases from V and 4 bases from J, with 12 bases between. The CDR3 DNA reads as TGCGCCAGCAGTCGTGACAGCTCCTATGGCTACACCTTC. Translation gives CASSRDSSYGYTF.

About this clone itself: The same CDR3 is also encoded by other DNA sequences in this sample. V and J are TRBV30 and TRBJ1-5; D gene ambiguous. The CDR3 runs to 13 residues. Germline V gives CDR1 GTSNPN, CDR2 SVGIG (reference sequence). The germline V and J ends were trimmed by 0 bases and 4 bases, with 7 bases remaining between them. CDR3 loop: CAWSVRENQPQHF. DNA of the CDR3: TGTGCCTGGAGTGTACGGGAAAATCAGCCCCAGCATTTT.

In DNA, the CDR3 is TGTGCCAGCAGCTCGGGACTAGGGTTGGACTATGGCTACACCTTC. Its protein product is CASSSGLGLDYGYTF. The rearrangement uses TRBV9 and TRBJ1-2; TRBD1 might be the D (5 bases). The CDR3 runs 15 residues. Germline V gene sequence: CDR1 SGDLS, CDR2 YYNGEE. Trimming removed 4 bases at V and 3 bases at J, with 16 bases between.

The chain recombines TRBV10-3 with TRBJ1-4; a weak D match, TRBD1 (5 bases). The V end was cut by 6 bases, the J end by 6 bases, with 11 bases between. CDR1 is ENHRY and CDR2 is SYGVKD in the germline V gene. CDR3 length: 13 residues. The CDR3 coding sequence is TGTGCCATCAGAGGAGGGGAGTATGAAAAACTGTTTTTT. Translating it yields CAIRGGEYEKLFF.

This clone was picked up one time. The chain recombines TRBV6-5 with TRBJ2-7; 9 nucleotides align to TRBD1. The CDR3 covers 14 residues. V lost 6 bases and J lost 2; bases outside the gene matches: 5. The germline V gene has CDR1 MNHEY and CDR2 SVGAGI. The CDR3 protein is CASSQTGGPYEQYF. The CDR3 coding sequence is TGTGCCAGCAGCCAGACAGGGGGACCCTACGAGCAGTACTTC.

The rearrangement joins TRBV18 to TRBJ1-6; D perhaps matches TRBD1 (5 bases). The CDR3 contains 18 residues. Germline V gives CDR1 KGHSH, CDR2 LQKENI. V lost 3 bases, J lost 5 bases, and 20 bases lay in between. The CDR3 DNA reads TGTGCCAGCTCACCCGTCCCTCGTTCAGGGTTTGATAATTCACCCCTCCACTTT. It codes for CASSPVPRSGFDNSPLHF.

The gene calls are TRBV27 and TRBJ1-1; D remains ambiguous. CDR1 MNHEY and CDR2 SMNVEV come from the germline V gene (reference sequence). V lost 8 bases, J lost 2 bases, and 18 bases lay in between. CDR3 length: 15 amino acids. CDR3 loop: CASRFSQIRNTEAFF. Written as DNA, the CDR3 is TGTGCCAGCCGCTTCTCACAGATAAGAAACACTGAAGCTTTCTTT.

J is TRBJ2-7 and V is TRBV6-6, with TRBD1 matching 7 bases. V trimming: 5 bases; J trimming: 1 base; junction bases outside the gene matches: 5. This CDR3 spans 14 amino acids. The germline V gene encodes CDR1 MNHNY and CDR2 SVGAGI (reference sequence). The CDR3 spells CASSRDRVSYEQYF. In DNA form, the CDR3 reads TGTGCCAGCAGTCGAGACAGGGTTTCCTACGAGCAGTACTTC.

The chain recombines TRBV9 with TRBJ2-4, with 8 bases identical to TRBD2. Germline V gives CDR1 SGDLS, CDR2 YYNGEE. The CDR3 contains 14 residues. The J segment lost 7 bases and the V segment lost 3 bases, leaving 6 bases of the junction unmatched. The CDR3 loop reads CASSAGLGLNIQYF. The CDR3 DNA follows: TGTGCCAGCAGCGCGGGACTAGGGTTGAACATTCAGTACTTC.

CDR3 coding DNA: TGTGCCAGCAGCTCGGCCCTAGCGGGTTACCAAGAGACCCAGTACTTC. Its protein product is CASSSALAGYQETQYF. V usage is TRBV7-2 and J usage is TRBJ2-5; TRBD2 matches 8 bases. Germline V gives CDR1 SGHTA, CDR2 FQGNSA. This CDR3 has 16 residues. V shed 4 bases, J shed 0 bases, and the junction held 7 bases outside the gene matches.

This clone has at least ten counts. This sequence joins TRBV6-5 and TRBJ2-7; 7 bases line up with TRBD2. Trimming cost V 7 bases and J 0 bases; bases outside gene matches: 9. This CDR3 is built from 15 residues. Germline V CDR1 and CDR2: MNHEY, SVGAGI. CDR3 in amino acids: CASTPSGRSSYEQYF. CDR3 sequence (DNA): TGTGCCAGCACGCCTTCCGGGAGGTCCTCCTACGAGCAGTACTTC.

The J gene is TRBJ1-5, the V gene TRBV2, with D perhaps TRBD1 (5 bases). The CDR3 consists of 13 residues. V lost 4 bases and J lost 4, with 8 bases in between. Germline V gives CDR1 SNHLY, CDR2 FYNNEI. The CDR3 here is CASSGDSNQPQHF. The CDR3 DNA sequence: TGTGCCAGCAGTGGTGACAGTAATCAGCCCCAGCATTTT.

The chain uses TRBV7-2 and TRBJ1-2, with 9 positions matching TRBD1. The germline CDR1 and CDR2 sequences are SGHTA and FQGNSA. J gave up 3 bases and V 5 bases, and 1 base lay outside the gene matches. The CDR3 loop spans 13 amino acids. This chain's CDR3 is CASSRDRDYGYTF. CDR3 coding DNA: TGTGCCAGCAGCCGGGACAGGGACTATGGCTACACCTTC.

This chain uses TRBV6-2 or TRBV6-3 with TRBJ1-6, with D tentatively TRBD1 (5 bases). Germline CDR1 is MNHEY and CDR2 is SVGEGT. The CDR3 contains 14 residues. V lost 5 bases and J 10 bases, leaving 15 bases between the germline ends. The CDR3 sequence is CASSLRWGGSPLHF. The CDR3 nucleotides are TGTGCCAGCAGTCTACGGTGGGGGGGGTCACCCCTCCACTTT.

The chain links TRBV30 to TRBJ2-3; 11 positions match TRBD2. This CDR3 spans 14 amino acids. Losses at the gene ends were 3 bases for V and 6 bases for J; bases not matched to a gene: 5. From germline, CDR1 is GTSNPN and CDR2 SVGIG (reference sequence). CDR3 sequence reads: CAWRVAGGPDTQYF. The DNA for the CDR3 is TGTGCCTGGAGGGTAGCGGGAGGGCCGGATACGCAGTATTTT.

The chain has TRBV24-1 and TRBJ2-7, with 9 positions matching TRBD2. This CDR3 has 13 amino acids. Germline CDR1 is KGHDR and CDR2 is SFDVKD. J was trimmed by 1 base and V by 10 bases; bases with no gene match: 4. In nucleotides, the CDR3 is TGTGCCACTAGCGGGAGTACTTCCTACGAGCAGTACTTC. This encodes CATSGSTSYEQYF.